A selection of T cell receptor beta chains follows, all from one sample in a study of shared clonotypes between healthy human individuals. Clones were read by immunoSEQ multiplex PCR, and TCRdb kept only the in-frame ones, dropping some. The sample carries 500,000 or so clones, around 95% recorded once. Sample: naive CD4+ T cells sorted from blood. The receptors originated from a woman aged 25 to 39 in good health. CDR3s include the opening cysteine and the closing phenylalanine or tryptophan. Each record gives: clone size, J gene, D gene, V gene, CDR3 protein, CDR3 DNA. A D gene is named only where the DNA matches it firmly. Size is omitted from some rows. Given values are once, few, many or a class for expanded clones.

clone size: NA
J gene: TRBJ1-3
D gene: NA
V gene: TRBV28
CDR3 protein: CASSGSGNTIYF
CDR3 DNA: TGTGCCAGCAGTGGCTCTGGAAACACCATATATTTT

clone size: NA
J gene: TRBJ2-1
D gene: NA
V gene: TRBV2
CDR3 protein: CASSKRGISYNEQFF
CDR3 DNA: TGTGCCAGCAGTAAAAGGGGGATTTCCTACAATGAGCAGTTCTTC

clone size: NA
J gene: TRBJ2-5
D gene: TRBD2
V gene: TRBV30
CDR3 protein: CAWGEGLAVQETQYF
CDR3 DNA: TGTGCCTGGGGCGAGGGACTAGCGGTTCAAGAGACCCAGTACTTC

clone size: NA
J gene: TRBJ2-7
D gene: NA
V gene: TRBV28
CDR3 protein: CASSPPRRFSYEQYF
CDR3 DNA: TGTGCCAGCAGTCCCCCGCGGCGTTTCTCCTACGAGCAGTACTTC

clone size: NA
J gene: TRBJ2-5
D gene: TRBD2
V gene: TRBV5-3
CDR3 protein: CARSFPLAGGPSGETQYF
CDR3 DNA: TGTGCCAGAAGCTTCCCGCTAGCGGGAGGGCCGTCAGGGGAGACCCAGTACTTC

clone size: NA
J gene: TRBJ2-7
D gene: NA
V gene: TRBV28
CDR3 protein: CASSQLGGGAKWSEQYF
CDR3 DNA: TGTGCCAGCAGTCAACTCGGTGGAGGCGCCAAGTGGAGCGAGCAGTACTTC

clone size: once
J gene: TRBJ1-3
D gene: NA
V gene: TRBV4-2
CDR3 protein: CASNTQSSGNTIYF
CDR3 DNA: TGTGCCAGCAACACACAGAGCTCTGGAAACACCATATATTTT

clone size: NA
J gene: TRBJ2-1
D gene: NA
V gene: TRBV4-1
CDR3 protein: CASSQDPGASYNEQFF
CDR3 DNA: TGCGCCAGCAGCCAAGATCCGGGGGCGTCCTACAATGAGCAGTTCTTC

clone size: NA
J gene: TRBJ1-2
D gene: NA
V gene: TRBV10-3
CDR3 protein: CAISKVEGGVGYTF
CDR3 DNA: TGTGCCATCAGTAAGGTTGAAGGAGGGGTTGGCTACACCTTC

clone size: NA
J gene: TRBJ2-7
D gene: NA
V gene: TRBV27
CDR3 protein: CASSASGVEQYF
CDR3 DNA: TGTGCCAGCAGTGCCTCGGGGGTCGAGCAGTACTTC

clone size: NA
J gene: TRBJ2-7
D gene: NA
V gene: TRBV28
CDR3 protein: CASSLSGTGSYEQYF
CDR3 DNA: TGTGCCAGCAGTTTATCCGGGACGGGCTCGTACGAGCAGTACTTC

clone size: NA
J gene: TRBJ2-3
D gene: NA
V gene: TRBV18
CDR3 protein: CASSSQGSTDTQYF
CDR3 DNA: TGTGCCAGCTCATCTCAGGGTTCTACAGATACGCAGTATTTT

clone size: NA
J gene: TRBJ2-5
D gene: NA
V gene: TRBV5-1
CDR3 protein: CASSVEVQETQYF
CDR3 DNA: TGCGCCAGCAGCGTTGAAGTCCAAGAGACCCAGTACTTC

clone size: NA
J gene: TRBJ1-1
D gene: NA
V gene: TRBV4-1
CDR3 protein: CASSQVGKTNTEAFF
CDR3 DNA: TGCGCCAGCAGCCAAGTGGGCAAAACTAACACTGAAGCTTTCTTT

clone size: NA
J gene: TRBJ1-1
D gene: NA
V gene: TRBV7-3
CDR3 protein: CASSPPNGGNTEAFF
CDR3 DNA: TGTGCCAGCAGCCCCCCGAACGGAGGGAACACTGAAGCTTTCTTT

clone size: once
J gene: TRBJ2-7
D gene: TRBD2
V gene: TRBV5-1
CDR3 protein: CASSLGLAGDKGQYF
CDR3 DNA: TGCGCCAGCAGCTTGGGACTAGCGGGAGATAAGGGGCAGTACTTC

clone size: NA
J gene: TRBJ2-1
D gene: TRBD2
V gene: TRBV19
CDR3 protein: CASRSSGTSVNEQFF
CDR3 DNA: TGTGCCAGTAGATCATCCGGGACTAGTGTTAATGAGCAGTTCTTC

clone size: NA
J gene: TRBJ2-7
D gene: TRBD2
V gene: TRBV5-6
CDR3 protein: CASSLGLAVAYEQYF
CDR3 DNA: TGTGCCAGCAGCTTGGGACTAGCGGTAGCCTACGAGCAGTACTTC

clone size: NA
J gene: TRBJ2-1
D gene: NA
V gene: TRBV2
CDR3 protein: CASSEALGSSVKFF
CDR3 DNA: TGTGCCAGCAGTGAAGCGTTGGGGTCCAGTGTCAAGTTCTTC

clone size: NA
J gene: TRBJ1-1
D gene: NA
V gene: TRBV27
CDR3 protein: CASSLQPANTEAFF
CDR3 DNA: TGTGCCAGCAGTTTACAGCCAGCTAACACTGAAGCTTTCTTT

clone size: once
J gene: TRBJ2-7
D gene: TRBD1
V gene: TRBV13
CDR3 protein: CASSKNRGYEQYF
CDR3 DNA: TGTGCCAGCAGCAAAAACAGGGGATACGAGCAGTACTTC

clone size: NA
J gene: TRBJ2-2
D gene: TRBD2
V gene: TRBV18
CDR3 protein: CASSPWTSEGGELFF
CDR3 DNA: TGTGCCAGCTCACCGTGGACTAGCGAAGGCGGGGAGCTGTTTTTT

clone size: NA
J gene: TRBJ1-5
D gene: NA
V gene: TRBV6-4
CDR3 protein: CASSADKRGNQPQHF
CDR3 DNA: TGTGCCAGCAGTGCGGACAAGAGAGGCAATCAGCCCCAGCATTTT

clone size: NA
J gene: TRBJ2-1
D gene: NA
V gene: TRBV7-9
CDR3 protein: CASSLIQGNEQFF
CDR3 DNA: TGTGCCAGCAGCTTAATTCAGGGCAATGAGCAGTTCTTC

clone size: NA
J gene: TRBJ2-1
D gene: TRBD2
V gene: TRBV4-1
CDR3 protein: CASSQERTSGIYEQFF
CDR3 DNA: TGCGCCAGCAGCCAAGAAAGGACTAGCGGGATTTATGAGCAGTTCTTC

clone size: NA
J gene: TRBJ2-7
D gene: TRBD2
V gene: TRBV6-6
CDR3 protein: CASSQTSGSYEQYF
CDR3 DNA: TGTGCCAGCAGTCAAACTAGCGGGTCCTACGAGCAGTACTTC

clone size: NA
J gene: TRBJ2-5
D gene: TRBD2
V gene: TRBV10-1
CDR3 protein: CASAGESGGETQYF
CDR3 DNA: TGCGCCAGCGCCGGGGAGAGCGGGGGGGAGACCCAGTACTTC

clone size: NA
J gene: TRBJ2-2
D gene: NA
V gene: TRBV28
CDR3 protein: CASSLVLATGELFF
CDR3 DNA: TGTGCCAGCAGTTTAGTTCTCGCAACCGGGGAGCTGTTTTTT

clone size: NA
J gene: TRBJ1-4
D gene: TRBD1
V gene: TRBV7-9
CDR3 protein: CASSPSGQGGKLFF
CDR3 DNA: TGTGCCAGCAGCCCCTCGGGACAGGGTGGAAAACTGTTTTTT

clone size: NA
J gene: TRBJ2-7
D gene: TRBD2
V gene: TRBV6-1
CDR3 protein: CASSVPTSGRYEQYF
CDR3 DNA: TGTGCCAGCAGTGTCCCGACTAGCGGGAGGTACGAGCAGTACTTC

clone size: once
J gene: TRBJ2-7
D gene: NA
V gene: TRBV7-9
CDR3 protein: CASSLGTGDEQYF
CDR3 DNA: TGTGCCAGCAGCTTAGGGACGGGAGACGAGCAGTACTTC

clone size: NA
J gene: TRBJ2-7
D gene: NA
V gene: TRBV4-1
CDR3 protein: CASSQSLDGQTYEQYF
CDR3 DNA: TGCGCCAGCAGCCAATCCTTGGACGGGCAAACCTACGAGCAGTACTTC

clone size: NA
J gene: TRBJ1-2
D gene: NA
V gene: TRBV5-1
CDR3 protein: CASREASQGVYGYTF
CDR3 DNA: TGCGCCAGCAGGGAAGCCTCCCAGGGAGTCTATGGCTACACCTTC

clone size: NA
J gene: TRBJ2-7
D gene: TRBD1
V gene: TRBV5-1
CDR3 protein: CASSWRQGALAEQYF
CDR3 DNA: TGCGCCAGCAGCTGGAGACAGGGGGCGCTTGCCGAGCAGTACTTC

clone size: NA
J gene: TRBJ2-5
D gene: NA
V gene: TRBV10-1
CDR3 protein: CASVPRGAGRQETQYF
CDR3 DNA: TGCGCCAGCGTTCCACGTGGGGCGGGAAGACAAGAGACCCAGTACTTC

clone size: once
J gene: TRBJ2-1
D gene: NA
V gene: TRBV27
CDR3 protein: CASRPLGGQPYNEQFF
CDR3 DNA: TGTGCCAGCAGGCCCCTAGGCGGGCAACCCTACAATGAGCAGTTCTTC

clone size: NA
J gene: TRBJ1-1
D gene: NA
V gene: TRBV6-1
CDR3 protein: CASSLRDTEAFF
CDR3 DNA: TGTGCCAGCAGCCTCCGGGACACTGAAGCTTTCTTT

clone size: NA
J gene: TRBJ1-4
D gene: NA
V gene: TRBV25-1
CDR3 protein: CASSDRDINEKLFF
CDR3 DNA: TGTGCCAGCAGTGACAGGGACATAAATGAAAAACTGTTTTTT

clone size: NA
J gene: TRBJ1-1
D gene: NA
V gene: TRBV6-4
CDR3 protein: CASSDSSLGGEAFF
CDR3 DNA: TGTGCCAGCAGTGACTCGAGTCTTGGGGGGGAAGCTTTCTTT